This T cell receptor (beta chain) was recovered during a study of control samples from healthy donors and cancer patients. CDR1 is LGHNA and CDR2 is YSLEER in the germline V gene. V was cut by 0 bases and J by 5 bases, with 4 bases left in between. This CDR3 contains 13 residues. Some clones are missing from TCRdb's copy, which holds only in-frame ones; the method was immunoSEQ multiplex PCR. Here the sample spans approximately 160,000 clones, just over 90% being singletons. The receptor was isolated from a woman between 55 and 75 years old in good health. Sequencing was done on a sample of blood. The V gene is TRBV4-3, the J gene TRBJ1-4; D is unclear. CDR3 amino acids: CASSQEQNEKLFF. In nucleotides, the CDR3 is TGCGCCAGCAGCCAAGAACAGAATGAAAAACTGTTTTTT.